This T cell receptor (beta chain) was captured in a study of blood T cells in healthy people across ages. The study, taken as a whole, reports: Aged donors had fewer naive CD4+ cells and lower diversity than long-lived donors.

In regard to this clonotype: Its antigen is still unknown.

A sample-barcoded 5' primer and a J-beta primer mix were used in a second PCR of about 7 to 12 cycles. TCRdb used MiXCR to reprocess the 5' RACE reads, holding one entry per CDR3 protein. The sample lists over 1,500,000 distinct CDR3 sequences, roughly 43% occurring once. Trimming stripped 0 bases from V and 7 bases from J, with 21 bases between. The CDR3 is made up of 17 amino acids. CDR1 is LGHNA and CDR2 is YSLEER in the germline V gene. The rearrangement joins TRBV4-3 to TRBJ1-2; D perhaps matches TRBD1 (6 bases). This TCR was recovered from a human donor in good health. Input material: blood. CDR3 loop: CASSQDPGGRRQSGYTF. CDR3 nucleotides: TGCGCCAGCAGCCAAGATCCGGGGGGGCGAAGGCAAAGTGGCTACACCTTC.